A selection of T cell receptor beta chains follows, all from one sample in a study of neoadjuvant nivolumab and ipilimumab in lung cancer. Generated by immunoSEQ multiplex PCR, the TCRdb table keeps only in-frame clones and is missing some. The profile shows some 5,000 clones, over 70% of them singletons. Sequencing was performed on tumor tissue, taken after neoadjuvant nivolumab, alone or with ipilimumab, at or shortly before surgery. The receptor source for this set is an adult with non-small cell lung cancer. CDR3s include the opening cysteine and the closing phenylalanine or tryptophan. D genes are given only for firm matches. Not all rows give a size; the values are once, few, many and, for expanded clones, a class.

J gene: TRBJ1-6
V gene: TRBV27
clone size: .
D gene: .
CDR3 DNA: TGTGCCAGCAGCCCTAACGCCGGGACTTCACCCCTCCACTTT
CDR3 protein: CASSPNAGTSPLHF

J gene: TRBJ1-2
V gene: TRBV6-5
clone size: .
D gene: .
CDR3 DNA: TGTGCCAGCAGCGGGACTCCCGGTAACTATGGCTACACCTTC
CDR3 protein: CASSGTPGNYGYTF

J gene: TRBJ2-7
V gene: TRBV10-3
clone size: .
D gene: TRBD1
CDR3 DNA: TGTGCCATCAGTGAGAGCCAGGACAGGGGGCACGAGCAGTACTTC
CDR3 protein: CAISESQDRGHEQYF

J gene: TRBJ2-3
V gene: TRBV19
clone size: .
D gene: TRBD1
CDR3 DNA: TGTGCCAGTAGTCTAAGGACAGGGACCACAGATACGCAGTATTTT
CDR3 protein: CASSLRTGTTDTQYF

J gene: TRBJ1-2
V gene: TRBV18
clone size: few
D gene: .
CDR3 DNA: TGTGCCAGCTCACCAGCACAGGAGGATGGCTACACCTTC
CDR3 protein: CASSPAQEDGYTF

J gene: TRBJ2-3
V gene: TRBV5-4
clone size: .
D gene: TRBD1
CDR3 DNA: TGTGCCAGCAGCCCACCCGGACAGGGCGCAGATACGCAGTATTTT
CDR3 protein: CASSPPGQGADTQYF

J gene: TRBJ2-2
V gene: TRBV6-6
clone size: .
D gene: .
CDR3 DNA: TGTGCCAGCAGTTTTACCGGGGAGCTGTTTTTT
CDR3 protein: CASSFTGELFF

J gene: TRBJ2-3
V gene: TRBV20-1
clone size: .
D gene: .
CDR3 DNA: TGCAGTGCTAGTACCGATACGCAGTATTTT
CDR3 protein: CSASTDTQYF

J gene: TRBJ1-2
V gene: TRBV9
clone size: few
D gene: .
CDR3 DNA: TGTGCCAGCAGCTCGGGGTCTTATGGCTACACCTTC
CDR3 protein: CASSSGSYGYTF

J gene: TRBJ1-2
V gene: TRBV6-4
clone size: .
D gene: .
CDR3 DNA: TGTGCCATAAGTACGTCCGGAGGTGGCTACACCTTC
CDR3 protein: CAISTSGGGYTF